This T cell receptor beta chain was sequenced during a study of human thymus T cells (dated by TCRdb to the early 2020s). The study in broad terms: The study used roughly 8 infant thymus samples plus four related peripheral blood samples to characterize TCR alpha and beta repertoires. The infant donors were roughly 7 to 244 days old, and the cohort included about 6 males and two females. General findings and caveats noted by the study authors: Biased V and J gene segment usage appeared to be present in both thymic and peripheral blood repertoires. Highly overlapping thymic TCR repertoires among unrelated individuals were reported in the related research. On average, thymus samples yielded around 800,000 unique TCRB clonotypes, whereas blood samples yielded about 84,000.

As for this clone: This receptor's antigen is unknown. Qualities for individual bases were not recorded, and no much larger clone is one base off.

Using the immunoSEQ multiplex PCR assay, the TCRB and TCRAD loci were amplified from a standardized quantity of quality-controlled genomic DNA. Amplicons spanned the V(D)J region at a length sufficient to cover the CDR3 and identify V and J genes. The amplicons were sequenced on an Illumina platform via the commercial immunoSEQ service. As for the original processing: Primer bias and sequencing errors were corrected using previously described methods, and TCRAD and TCRB definitions followed the IMGT database. Repertoires were analysed with immunoSEQ Analyzer 3.0 and VDJTools, covering basic statistics, V/J segment usage, diversity estimates, rarefaction and pairwise overlap. Diversity was estimated with Chao1, ChaoE, Efron-Thisted, Shannon and inverse Simpson indices, and also on datasets down-sampled to the smallest sample. Repertoire overlap was determined by strict matching of CDR3 nucleotide sequence, V gene and J gene, and Jaccard-based multidimensional scaling clustering was applied. TCRdb provides this immuneACCESS table in a form limited to in-frame rearrangements. Some clones are lacking; in checked studies, under half of them reflect an unresolved V gene, and why the rest are absent is not known. V, J and clone size derive from that table, while D and trimming were established from the DNA sequence. A total of some 130,000 clones appear in this sample, around 95% of them only once. The top ten hold around 0.025% of the sample.

Thymus tissue was obtained as surgical resects removed during corrective cardiac surgery. The donors were immunologically healthy infants in Finland who had open corrective cardiac surgery for congenital heart defects. Thymocytes were mechanically released from the tissue and were stored as pellets of roughly 9.5-34 million cells at -70 degrees C. Genomic DNA was extracted from frozen cell pellets with a QIAsymphony instrument. Trimming takes 5 bases off V and 1 base off J; junction bases not matched to a gene: 10. CDR1 and CDR2, looked up from the germline V gene, are SGHTA and FQGNSA. Taken from cysteine to phenylalanine, the CDR3 has 19 residues. Of all the DNA, just the CDR3 is kept, 57 bases in frame from base 1.

This receptor was obtained from a boy under two years old with a congenital heart defect but otherwise immunologically healthy. The chain is assembled from TRBV7-2 and TRBJ2-3; 15 middle bases align to TRBD2. What was sequenced was thymus tissue. This receptor carries the CDR3 CASSRSRGLAGGRTDTQYF. The DNA sequence is TGTGCCAGCAGCCGTAGCCGAGGACTAGCGGGGGGGCGCACAGATACGCAGTATTTT.